The clone carrying this T cell receptor (beta chain) was counted only a few times. The use of a sample-barcoded 5' primer and a J-beta primer mix characterized a second PCR of about 6 to 12 cycles. TCRdb reprocessed the 5' RACE reads with MiXCR, giving one entry per CDR3 protein. The data contain 800,000 to 950,000 distinct CDR3 sequences, about 29% of them singletons. The ends were cut back, 0 bases at V and 0 bases at J, with 12 bases in the middle. The germline CDR1 and CDR2 sequences are LGHNA and YSLEER. This CDR3 comprises 16 residues. The source of the sample is a study of blood T cells in healthy people across ages. The total RNA that was extracted per sample amounted to at least 5 micrograms. The data also belong to a second study, concerning T cells of mothers and their children. That paper states: A few mothers and their six children, all healthy Caucasians, donated.

Material for sequencing was blood. V is TRBV4-3 and J is TRBJ2-7, with unresolved D. This receptor was identified in a woman aged 40 to 50 in good health. The CDR3 DNA follows: TGCGCCAGCAGCCAAGAAATGGCCGGAGCCTCCTACGAGCAGTACTTC. Translated, it gives CASSQEMAGASYEQYF.